The 7 T cell receptor beta chains in this list originate from one sample, sequenced in a study of early T cells in non-severe SARS-CoV-2 infection. Via MiXCR, TCRdb re-called the 5' RACE reads, giving one row per CDR3 protein. The sample shows roughly 60,000 distinct CDR3 sequences, approximately 14% of them seen only once. Sequenced: whole blood. The receptors here all came from an adult who was a healthcare worker with PCR-confirmed SARS-CoV-2 infection or an uninfected control (not recorded which).

Ten or more counts support this clonotype. V usage is TRBV19 and J usage is TRBJ2-1; 8 nucleotides agree with TRBD1. There are 15 residues in the CDR3. The V gene end was trimmed by 5 bases and the J gene end by 5 bases; junction bases not matched to a gene: 8. Germline CDR1 LNHDA, CDR2 SQIVND (reference sequence). CDR3 amino acids: CASSPRTGWDNEQFF. The CDR3, as DNA: TGTGCCAGTAGTCCTCGGACAGGGTGGGACAATGAGCAGTTCTTC. Full variable domain (missing parts from reference TRBV19 and TRBJ2-1): DGGITQSPKYLFRKEGQNVTLSCEQNLNHDAMYWYRQDPGQGLRLIYYSQIVNDFQKGDIAEGYSVSREKKESFPLTVTSAQKNPTAFYLCASSPRTGWDNEQFFGPGTRLTVL.

The V call is TRBV12-3 or TRBV12-4, the J call TRBJ2-7, with D uncertain. CDR3 length: 15 amino acids. Trimming shortened V by 3 bases and J by 0 bases, and 12 bases separated the two germline ends. The CDR3 spells CASSFRPGSSYEQYF. The CDR3 coding sequence is TGTGCCAGCAGTTTTAGGCCTGGAAGCTCCTACGAGCAGTACTTC.

This clonotype was counted a few times. This chain connects TRBV20-1 to TRBJ2-7, with a possible D match to TRBD1 (6 bases). Germline V gives CDR1 DFQATT, CDR2 SNEGSKA (reference sequence). The V and J ends lost 5 bases and 5 bases respectively, with 16 bases between them. This CDR3 comprises 13 residues. The CDR3 bases are TGCAGTGCTCGTTGGGACAAATCCAACGAGCAGTACTTC. Its protein product is CSARWDKSNEQYF.

As for this clonotype: A much larger clone differs by one base, so this may be a read error. CDR3 region: CASSTGGQETQYF. The CDR3 nucleotides are TGTGCCAGCAGCACCGGGGGGCAAGAGACCCAGTACTTC. The chain links TRBV5-4 to TRBJ2-5; 7 nucleotides match TRBD2. CDR3 size: 13 residues. Germline V gene lookup returns CDR1 SGHNT and CDR2 YYREEE (reference sequence). The J segment lost 2 bases and the V segment lost 4 bases, leaving 2 bases of the junction unmatched.

This clonotype has a count of ten or more. The genes are TRBV3-1 and TRBJ2-7; D perhaps matches TRBD1 (6 bases). The CDR3 spans 14 residues. Looked up from germline, CDR1 is LGHDT and CDR2 is YNNKEL (reference sequence). V was shortened by 0 bases and J by 2 bases, with 8 bases between the two germline ends. The CDR3 sequence: CASSQEGTTYEQYF. In DNA form, the CDR3 reads TGTGCCAGCAGCCAAGAAGGGACAACCTACGAGCAGTACTTC.

This clonotype was counted between two and nine times. The rearrangement joins TRBV7-6 to TRBJ1-1; 8 bases agree with TRBD1. This CDR3 spans 13 amino acids. The germline CDR1 and CDR2 sequences are SGHVS and FNYEAQ. The V and J ends lost 5 bases and 4 bases, in that order; junction bases with no gene match: 3. CDR3 loop: CASSRGQGTEAFF. In nucleotides, the CDR3 is TGTGCCAGCAGCAGAGGACAGGGCACTGAAGCTTTCTTT.

The chain carries TRBV29-1 and TRBJ1-4, with a possible D match to TRBD1 (6 bases). This CDR3 has 13 amino acids. CDR1 is SQVTM and CDR2 is ANQGSEA in the germline V gene. V was clipped by 6 bases and J by 0 bases, with 8 bases between them. The CDR3 sequence is CSVGTTTNEKLFF. The CDR3 nucleotides are TGCAGCGTCGGGACAACAACTAATGAAAAACTGTTTTTT.